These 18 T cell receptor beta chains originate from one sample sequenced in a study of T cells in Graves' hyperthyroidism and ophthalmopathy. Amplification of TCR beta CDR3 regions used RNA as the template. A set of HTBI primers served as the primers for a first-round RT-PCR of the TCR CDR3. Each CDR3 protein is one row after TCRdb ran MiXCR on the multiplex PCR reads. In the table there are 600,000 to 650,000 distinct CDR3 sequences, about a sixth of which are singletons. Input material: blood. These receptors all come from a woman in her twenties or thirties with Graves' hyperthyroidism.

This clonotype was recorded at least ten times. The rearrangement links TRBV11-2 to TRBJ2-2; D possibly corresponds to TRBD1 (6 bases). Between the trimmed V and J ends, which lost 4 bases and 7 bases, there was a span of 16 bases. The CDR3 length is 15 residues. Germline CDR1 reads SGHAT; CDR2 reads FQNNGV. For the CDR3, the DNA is TGTGCCAGCAGCTCCTGGACAGTGAGCAGCGGGGAGCTGTTTTTT. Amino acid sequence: CASSSWTVSSGELFF. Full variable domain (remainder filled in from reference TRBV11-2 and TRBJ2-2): EAGVAQSPRYKIIEKRQSVAFWCNPISGHATLYWYQQILGQGPKLLIQFQNNGVVDDSQLPKDRFSAERLKGVDSTLKIQPAKLEDSAVYLCASSSWTVSSGELFFGEGSRLTVL.

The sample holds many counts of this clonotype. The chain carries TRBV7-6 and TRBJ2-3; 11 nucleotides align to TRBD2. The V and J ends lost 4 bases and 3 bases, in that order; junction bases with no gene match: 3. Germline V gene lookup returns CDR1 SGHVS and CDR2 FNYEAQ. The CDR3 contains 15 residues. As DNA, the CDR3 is TGTGCCAGCAGCTACCTAGCGGGAGGTACAGATACGCAGTATTTT. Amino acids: CASSYLAGGTDTQYF.

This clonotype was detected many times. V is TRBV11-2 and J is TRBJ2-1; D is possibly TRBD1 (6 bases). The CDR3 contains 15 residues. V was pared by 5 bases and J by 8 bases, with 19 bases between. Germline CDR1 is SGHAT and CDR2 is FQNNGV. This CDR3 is CASSIGQSGAYEQFF. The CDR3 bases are TGTGCCAGCAGCATAGGACAGTCCGGGGCATATGAGCAGTTCTTC.

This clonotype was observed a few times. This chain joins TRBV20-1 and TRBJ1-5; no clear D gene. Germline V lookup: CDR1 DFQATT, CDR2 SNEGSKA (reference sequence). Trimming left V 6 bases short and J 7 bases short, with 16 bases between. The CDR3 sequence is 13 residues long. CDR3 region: CSARGFPLQPQHF. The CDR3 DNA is TGCAGTGCCCGCGGGTTTCCACTCCAGCCCCAGCATTTT.

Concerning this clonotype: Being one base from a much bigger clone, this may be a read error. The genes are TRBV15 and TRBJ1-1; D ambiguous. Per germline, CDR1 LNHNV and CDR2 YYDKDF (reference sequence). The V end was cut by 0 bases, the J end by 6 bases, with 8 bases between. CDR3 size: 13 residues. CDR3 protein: CATSRDNSAEAFF. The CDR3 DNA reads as TGTGCCACCAGCAGAGATAACAGCGCTGAAGCTTTCTTT.

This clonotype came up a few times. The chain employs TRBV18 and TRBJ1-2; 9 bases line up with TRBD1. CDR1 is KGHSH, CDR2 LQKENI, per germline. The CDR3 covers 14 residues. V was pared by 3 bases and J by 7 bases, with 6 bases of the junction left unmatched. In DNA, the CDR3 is TGTGCCAGCTCACCGGCCGGGACAGGGTTTGGCTACACCTTC. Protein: CASSPAGTGFGYTF. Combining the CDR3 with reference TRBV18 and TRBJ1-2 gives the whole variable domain NAGVMQNPRHLVRRRGQEARLRCSPMKGHSHVYWYRQLPEEGLKFMVYLQKENIIDESGMPKERFSAEFPKEGPSILRIQQVVRGDSAAYFCASSPAGTGFGYTFGSGTRLTVV.

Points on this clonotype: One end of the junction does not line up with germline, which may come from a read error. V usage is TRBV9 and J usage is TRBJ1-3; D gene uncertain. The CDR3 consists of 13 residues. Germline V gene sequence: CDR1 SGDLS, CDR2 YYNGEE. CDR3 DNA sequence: TGTGCCAGCAGCCTTAACTCTGGAAACACCATACATTTT. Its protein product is CASSLNSGNTIHF.

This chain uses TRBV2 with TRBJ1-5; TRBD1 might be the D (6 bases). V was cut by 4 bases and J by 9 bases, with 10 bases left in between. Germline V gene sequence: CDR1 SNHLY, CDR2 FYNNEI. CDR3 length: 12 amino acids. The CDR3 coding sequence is TGTGCCAGCAGTGGGGGGCAGGGGCCCCAGCATTTT. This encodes CASSGGQGPQHF.

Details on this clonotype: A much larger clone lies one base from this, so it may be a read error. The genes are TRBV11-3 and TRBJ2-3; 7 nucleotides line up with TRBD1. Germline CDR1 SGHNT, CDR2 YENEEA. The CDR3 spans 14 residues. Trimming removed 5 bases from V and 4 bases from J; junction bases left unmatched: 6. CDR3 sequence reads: CASSPGTDADTQYF. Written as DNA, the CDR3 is TGTGCCAGCAGCCCCGGGACAGACGCAGATACGCAGTATTTT.

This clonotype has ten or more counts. The CDR3: CASNDDRVGTGELFF. The DNA for the CDR3 is TGTGCCAGCAACGACGACAGGGTGGGCACCGGGGAGCTGTTTTTT. The chain is built from TRBV12-3 or TRBV12-4 and TRBJ2-2; 7 bases fit TRBD1. Germline trimming cut 7 bases from V and 4 bases from J; bases unmatched to any gene: 9. The CDR3 extends over 15 amino acids.

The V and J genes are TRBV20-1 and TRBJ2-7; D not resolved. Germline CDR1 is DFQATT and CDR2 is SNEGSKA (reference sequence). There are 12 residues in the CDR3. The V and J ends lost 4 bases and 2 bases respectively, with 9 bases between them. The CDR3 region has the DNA TGCAGTGCTACCCTACCTACCTACGAGCAGTACTTC. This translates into CSATLPTYEQYF.

CDR3 nucleotide sequence: TGTGCCAGCAGCTCTCCCACTAGCGGTGGCGATGAGCAGTTCTTC. As protein: CASSSPTSGGDEQFF. J is TRBJ2-1 and V is TRBV9, with 8 bases lining up with TRBD2. The CDR3 runs 15 residues. Germline CDR1 SGDLS, CDR2 YYNGEE. The junction had 11 bases not matched to a gene; V was cut back by 4 bases and J by 8 bases.

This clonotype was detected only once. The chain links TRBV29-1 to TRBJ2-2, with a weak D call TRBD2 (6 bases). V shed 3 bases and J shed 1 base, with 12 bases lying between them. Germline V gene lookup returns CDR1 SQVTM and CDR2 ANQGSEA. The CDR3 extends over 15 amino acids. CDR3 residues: CSVDTGEENTGELFF. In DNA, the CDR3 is TGCAGCGTTGATACCGGGGAGGAGAACACCGGGGAGCTGTTTTTT.

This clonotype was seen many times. This chain's CDR3 is CAISELDYEQYF. CDR3 DNA sequence: TGTGCCATCAGTGAGCTTGATTACGAGCAGTACTTC. This chain links TRBV10-3 with TRBJ2-7; D is ambiguous. Germline CDR1 ENHRY, CDR2 SYGVKD. V gave up 2 bases and J gave up 4 bases, with 6 bases separating them. The CDR3 spans 12 residues.

The CDR3 nucleotides read TGTGCCAGCAGTTACGGGGGGACTAGCGAGCAGTACTTC. Translating it yields CASSYGGTSEQYF. This chain links TRBV6-5 with TRBJ2-7; 8 bases fit TRBD2. V lost 2 bases and J lost 6; bases outside the gene matches: 3. There are 13 residues in the CDR3. Germline assignment: CDR1 MNHEY and CDR2 SVGAGI.

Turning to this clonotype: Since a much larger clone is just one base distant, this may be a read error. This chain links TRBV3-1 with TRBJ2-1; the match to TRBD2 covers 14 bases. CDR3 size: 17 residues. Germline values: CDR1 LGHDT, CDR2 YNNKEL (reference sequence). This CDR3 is CASSQALTSGRAHEQLF. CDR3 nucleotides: TGTGCCAGCAGCCAGGCCCTGACTAGCGGGAGGGCCCATGAGCAGCTCTTC.

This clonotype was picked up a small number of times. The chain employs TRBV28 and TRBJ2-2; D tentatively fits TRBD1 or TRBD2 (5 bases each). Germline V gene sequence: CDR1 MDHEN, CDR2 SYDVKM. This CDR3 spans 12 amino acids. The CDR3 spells CGTWDGTGELFF. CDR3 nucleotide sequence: TGTGGTACCTGGGACGGCACCGGGGAGCTGTTTTTT.

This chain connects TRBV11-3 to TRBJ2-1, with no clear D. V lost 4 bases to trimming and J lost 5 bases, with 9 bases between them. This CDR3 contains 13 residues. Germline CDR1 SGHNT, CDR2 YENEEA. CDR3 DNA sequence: TGTGCCAGCAGCTCCGAAGGGCACAATGAGCAGTTCTTC. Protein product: CASSSEGHNEQFF.